The 12 T cell receptor beta chains given below trace back to one sample, sequenced in a study of cytomegalovirus exposure and HLA in healthy donors. Vbeta (60) and Jbeta (13) primers were used in the PCR. The method was immunoSEQ multiplex PCR; TCRdb's version includes in-frame clones alone and lacks a portion of them. The sample lists approximately 170,000 clones; about 85% were seen once. The sequenced material came from PBMCs. The receptor source for this set is a boy aged 2-15 years in good health and CMV-seronegative.

V usage is TRBV2 and J usage is TRBJ2-3; weak D call: TRBD2 (6 bases). The germline gives CDR1 SNHLY, CDR2 FYNNEI. V shed 6 bases and J shed 2 bases, with 21 bases lying between them. The CDR3 spans 17 residues. The CDR3 nucleotides are TGTGCCAGCAGGGCTAGCGAGGTGCCCTCTTCCACAGATACGCAGTATTTT. It is translated as CASRASEVPSSTDTQYF.

The CDR3 sequence: CASSYRSEGVDVFF. As DNA, the CDR3 is TGTGCCAGCAGTTACCGCTCAGAGGGTGTCGACGTTTTCTTT. The V gene is TRBV6-5, the J gene TRBJ1-1; D gene unclear. Germline V gene data show CDR1 as MNHEY and CDR2 as SVGAGI. CDR3 length: 14 amino acids. Trimming removed 2 bases at V and 13 bases at J, with 20 bases between.

DNA of the CDR3: TGTGCCAGCAGTGCCGTGAACACCGGGGAGCTGTTTTTT. Its translation: CASSAVNTGELFF. The chain carries TRBV25-1 and TRBJ2-2; D is unclear. The CDR3 extends over 13 amino acids. Trimming took 4 bases from V and 1 from J, leaving 4 bases between them. CDR1 is MGHDK and CDR2 is SYGVNS in the germline V gene. The variable domain in full, completed from reference TRBV25-1 and TRBJ2-2, reads EADIYQTPRYLVIGTGKKITLECSQTMGHDKMYWYQQDPGMELHLIHYSYGVNSTEKGDLSSESTVSRIRTEHFPLTLESARPSHTSQYLCASSAVNTGELFFGEGSRLTVL.

This chain uses TRBV4-1 with TRBJ2-6; 8 nucleotides match TRBD1. Germline V gene sequence: CDR1 MGHRA, CDR2 YSYEKL. The CDR3 is 19 amino acids. V was pared by 0 bases and J by 0 bases, with 7 bases of the junction left unmatched. The chain's CDR3 is CASSQDPDRVFSGANVLTF. In DNA form, the CDR3 reads TGCGCCAGCAGCCAAGACCCGGACAGGGTATTCTCTGGGGCCAACGTCCTGACTTTC.

The chain has TRBV7-9 and TRBJ1-3; the D is unclear. The length of the CDR3 is 16 residues. V dropped 1 base and J dropped 0 bases, with 10 bases sitting between them. Germline CDR1 SEHNR, CDR2 FQNEAQ (reference sequence). Here the CDR3 reads CASSLGPSGSGNTIYF. The CDR3 DNA follows: TGTGCCAGCAGCTTAGGCCCTAGCGGCTCTGGAAACACCATATATTTT.

This clone was observed a handful of times. The gene calls are TRBV20-1 and TRBJ1-1, with unresolved D. V was trimmed by 5 bases and J by 6 bases, leaving 7 bases between them. The CDR3 extends over 10 amino acids. Germline CDR1 and CDR2: DFQATT and SNEGSKA (reference sequence). The CDR3 DNA follows: TGCAGTGCTGTACATCCTGAAGCTTTCTTT. Its translation is CSAVHPEAFF.

The rearrangement uses TRBV11-2 and TRBJ1-2, with 8 nucleotides matching TRBD1. In germline, CDR1 is SGHAT, CDR2 FQNNGV. V shed 1 base, J shed 3 bases, and the junction held 7 bases outside the gene matches. The CDR3 runs to 16 residues. The CDR3: CASSLAPDRVDYGYTF. Here the CDR3 DNA reads TGTGCCAGCAGCTTAGCCCCGGACAGGGTTGACTATGGCTACACCTTC.

The rearrangement uses TRBV27 and TRBJ1-5, with 8 bases aligning to TRBD1. V dropped 5 bases and J dropped 3; count of bases not matched to a gene: 3. The CDR3 spans 14 residues. Germline-derived CDR1 and CDR2 are MNHEY and SMNVEV (reference sequence). For the CDR3, the DNA is TGTGCCAGCAGTCGGACAGGGCTCAATCAGCCCCAGCATTTT. The encoded protein is CASSRTGLNQPQHF.

The J gene is TRBJ2-2, the V gene TRBV10-2; no clear D gene. Germline values: CDR1 WSHSY, CDR2 SAAADI. The CDR3 has 13 residues. V was shortened by 5 bases and J by 6 bases, with 10 bases between the two germline ends. The CDR3 nucleotides are TGCGCCAGCAGTTCTACAGTTCCCGGGGAGCTGTTTTTT. Its protein product is CASSSTVPGELFF.

This rearrangement joins TRBV9 to TRBJ1-2; perhaps TRBD1 as D (6 bases). V was clipped by 5 bases and J by 7 bases, with 15 bases between them. Per germline, CDR1 SGDLS and CDR2 YYNGEE. CDR3 length: 13 amino acids. The chain's CDR3 is CASRPQTGSGYTF. CDR3 in DNA: TGTGCCAGCAGACCTCAAACAGGGTCTGGCTACACCTTC.

In nucleotides, the CDR3 is TGTGCCAGCAGTTACAAGATAGGGACAGGGAATGAAAAACTGTTTTTT. Amino acid sequence: CASSYKIGTGNEKLFF. The rearrangement joins TRBV6-6 to TRBJ1-4; TRBD1 aligns across 9 bases. The CDR3 has 16 amino acids. Trimming at V came to 2 bases and at J to 5 bases, leaving 6 bases not matched to a gene. Germline V gene lookup returns CDR1 MNHNY and CDR2 SVGAGI (reference sequence).

The chain uses TRBV21-1 and TRBJ2-1; the DNA was not used to check the table's D call, TRBD2. TRBV21-1 is designated a pseudogene. The CDR3 is 15 amino acids. The CDR3 sequence is CASRQCSGRPYEQFF. CDR3 DNA: TGTGCCAGCAGACAATGTAGCGGGAGGCCATATGAGCAGTTCTTC.